This T cell receptor (beta chain) derives from a study of siplizumab effects on memory and regulatory T cells. In germline, CDR1 is GTSNPN, CDR2 SVGIG (reference sequence). Trimming took off 0 bases at V and 2 bases at J, with 12 bases between the two ends. The CDR3 loop spans 15 amino acids. Repertoires were generated with immunoSEQ multiplex PCR, while TCRdb's copy carries only in-frame clones and drops some. The data contain over 85,000 clones, approximately 93% of them singletons. The sequence was collected from a human donor in good health. The rearrangement joins TRBV30 to TRBJ2-3, with a tentative D call TRBD2 (5 bases). Sequencing was performed on CD8+ T cells sorted from blood. Here the CDR3 reads CAWSVGVANTDTQYF. The CDR3 coding sequence is TGTGCCTGGAGTGTAGGAGTAGCGAACACAGATACGCAGTATTTT.